One and the same sample provided the 15 T cell receptor beta chains below, sequenced in a study of shared clonotypes between healthy human individuals. Naive CD8 cells lacked CD45RO, underwent positive selection for CCR7 and left out terminally differentiated effector memory CD45RA+ cells. Measured with immunoSEQ multiplex PCR; TCRdb has only the in-frame clones, and not every one. The sample has fewer than 1 million clones, 90% to 98% seen once. Specimen: naive CD8+ T cells sorted from blood. These receptors originate from a young man in good health.

The rearrangement joins TRBV28 to TRBJ2-5, with TRBD2 matching over 8 bases. The CDR3 is 14 amino acids. Germline V gene sequence: CDR1 MDHEN, CDR2 SYDVKM. V gave up 2 bases and J gave up 5 bases; unmatched junction bases: 4. CDR3 in DNA: TGTGCCAGCAGTTTAGGTAGCGGGAAGGAGACCCAGTACTTC. This sequence encodes CASSLGSGKETQYF. Variable domain in full (rest from reference TRBV28 and TRBJ2-5): DVKVTQSSRYLVKRTGEKVFLECVQDMDHENMFWYRQDPGLGLRLIYFSYDVKMKEKGDIPEGYSVSREKKERFSLILESASTNQTSMYLCASSLGSGKETQYFGPGTRLLVL.

CDR3 DNA sequence: TGTGCCACCTTAGGAGGAGAGACCCAGTACTTC. It yields the protein CATLGGETQYF. J is TRBJ2-5 and V is TRBV19; D is possibly TRBD2 (5 bases). The CDR3 has 11 amino acids. Trimming took 10 bases from V and 4 from J, leaving 10 bases between them. Looked up from germline, CDR1 is LNHDA and CDR2 is SQIVND (reference sequence).

The genes are TRBV10-3 and TRBJ2-7; the match to TRBD1 covers 8 bases. Losses at the gene ends were 3 bases for V and 4 bases for J; bases not matched to a gene: 5. The CDR3 has 14 amino acids. The germline V gene has CDR1 ENHRY and CDR2 SYGVKD. The CDR3 bases are TGTGCCATCAGTGATCTCGACAGGGGATACGAGCAGTACTTC. Amino acids: CAISDLDRGYEQYF.

The J gene is TRBJ2-2, the V gene TRBV7-9, with a possible D match to TRBD1 (5 bases). The CDR3 has 15 residues. V was cut by 5 bases and J by 6 bases, with 16 bases left in between. The germline gives CDR1 SEHNR, CDR2 FQNEAQ (reference sequence). The CDR3 nucleotides read TGTGCCAGCAGCCCCCAGGGTCAGGGTGCCGGGGAGCTGTTTTTT. Its translation: CASSPQGQGAGELFF. The variable domain in full, completed from reference TRBV7-9 and TRBJ2-2, reads DTGVSQNPRHKITKRGQNVTFRCDPISEHNRLYWYRQTLGQGPEFLTYFQNEAQLEKSRLLSDRFSAERPKGSFSTLEIQRTEQGDSAMYLCASSPQGQGAGELFFGEGSRLTVL.

This chain connects TRBV7-9 to TRBJ2-5, with 7 bases lining up with TRBD1. The J segment lost 3 bases and the V segment lost 2 bases, leaving 6 bases of the junction unmatched. This CDR3 comprises 15 residues. CDR1 and CDR2 from the germline V gene are SEHNR and FQNEAQ (reference sequence). CDR3 in DNA: TGTGCCAGCAGCTTACTGGACAGGACCGAAGAGACCCAGTACTTC. Translation gives CASSLLDRTEETQYF.

The chain has TRBV7-9 and TRBJ2-3, with D maybe TRBD2 (6 bases). The CDR3 spans 13 residues. Germline V gene lookup returns CDR1 SEHNR and CDR2 FQNEAQ (reference sequence). The ends were cut back, 4 bases at V and 5 bases at J, with 10 bases in the middle. The CDR3 here is CASSSGLIDTQYF. For the CDR3, the DNA is TGTGCCAGCAGCTCGGGACTCATAGATACGCAGTATTTT.

The genes are TRBV7-6 and TRBJ2-5; D might be TRBD1 (5 bases). The CDR3 extends over 13 amino acids. V gave up 5 bases and J gave up 2 bases, with 9 bases separating them. Germline V gives CDR1 SGHVS, CDR2 FNYEAQ. The CDR3 spells CASSTRQQETQYF. In DNA form, the CDR3 reads TGTGCCAGCAGCACCCGACAGCAAGAGACCCAGTACTTC.

This sequence joins TRBV6-5 and TRBJ2-7; 8 positions agree with TRBD2. The V and J ends lost 6 bases and 5 bases, in that order; junction bases with no gene match: 9. Germline values: CDR1 MNHEY, CDR2 SVGAGI. The CDR3 is made up of 14 amino acids. CDR3 residues: CASRAGGGLDEQYF. In DNA form, the CDR3 reads TGTGCCAGCAGGGCGGGAGGAGGGTTGGACGAGCAGTACTTC.

This clone is a singleton in its sample. The chain carries TRBV28 and TRBJ2-5; D perhaps matches TRBD1 (6 bases). CDR3 length: 16 amino acids. Trimming took off 5 bases at V and 0 bases at J, with 16 bases between the two ends. Per the germline V gene, CDR1 is MDHEN and CDR2 is SYDVKM. The CDR3 sequence: CASSPGQYPYQETQYF. The CDR3 DNA is TGTGCCAGCAGTCCCGGACAGTATCCGTACCAAGAGACCCAGTACTTC.

This rearrangement joins TRBV5-1 to TRBJ2-7; 10 bases are a match to TRBD2. The CDR3 totals 15 residues. Germline CDR1 reads SGHRS; CDR2 reads YFSETQ. J was trimmed by 0 bases and V by 6 bases; bases with no gene match: 6. The CDR3 DNA reads TGCGCCAGCACTCCGGGACTAGCGAACTCCTACGAGCAGTACTTC. Its protein product is CASTPGLANSYEQYF.

V usage is TRBV7-9 and J usage is TRBJ2-1; 12 bases match TRBD2. Germline V CDR1 and CDR2: SEHNR, FQNEAQ (reference sequence). CDR3 length: 15 amino acids. The J segment lost 4 bases and the V segment lost 4 bases, leaving 2 bases of the junction unmatched. CDR3 DNA sequence: TGTGCCAGCAGCTCGGGACTAGCGGGTTACAATGAGCAGTTCTTC. Its protein is CASSSGLAGYNEQFF.

The chain has TRBV27 and TRBJ2-2; D not resolved. The CDR3 is made up of 13 amino acids. Germline V gives CDR1 MNHEY, CDR2 SMNVEV (reference sequence). The V end was cut by 4 bases, the J end by 6 bases, with 9 bases between. The CDR3 reads CASSSLPAGELFF. DNA for the CDR3: TGTGCCAGCAGTTCATTACCTGCCGGGGAGCTGTTTTTT.

The chain has TRBV6-1 and TRBJ1-5, with 9 bases lining up with TRBD1. After removal of 7 bases from V and 7 bases from J, the junction contained 8 bases not matched to a gene. Germline CDR1 MNHNS, CDR2 SASEGT. This CDR3 comprises 14 residues. The CDR3 DNA sequence: TGTGCCAGCAAAACAGGGGGCGCGAAACAGCCCCAGCATTTT. This gives the protein CASKTGGAKQPQHF.

The genes are TRBV19 and TRBJ1-1; unclear D gene. This CDR3 comprises 14 residues. The germline gives CDR1 LNHDA, CDR2 SQIVND (reference sequence). The V gene lost 2 bases and the J gene lost 2 bases, with 9 bases spanning the gap. Here the CDR3 DNA reads TGTGCCAGTAGTATACCCGGAATTAACACTGAAGCTTTCTTT. The encoded protein is CASSIPGINTEAFF.

This chain joins TRBV27 and TRBJ2-7; 8 bases agree with TRBD2. The CDR3 runs 14 residues. Losses at the gene ends were 5 bases for V and 2 bases for J; bases not matched to a gene: 5. Germline V CDR1 and CDR2: MNHEY, SMNVEV (reference sequence). The CDR3 DNA follows: TGTGCCAGCAGTACTAGCGGACGCACCTACGAGCAGTACTTC. This sequence encodes CASSTSGRTYEQYF.